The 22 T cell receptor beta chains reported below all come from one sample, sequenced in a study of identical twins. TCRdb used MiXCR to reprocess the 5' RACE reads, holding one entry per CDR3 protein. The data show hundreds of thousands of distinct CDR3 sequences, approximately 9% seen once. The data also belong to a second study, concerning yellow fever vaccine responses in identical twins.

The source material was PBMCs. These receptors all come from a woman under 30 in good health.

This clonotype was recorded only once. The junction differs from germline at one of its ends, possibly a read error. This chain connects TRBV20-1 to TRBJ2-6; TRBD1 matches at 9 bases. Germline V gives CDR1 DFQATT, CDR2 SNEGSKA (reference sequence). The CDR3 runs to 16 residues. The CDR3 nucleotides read TGCTGTGCTAGGGGACAGGGAAGTTTGGGGGCCAACGTCCTGACTTTC. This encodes CCARGQGSLGANVLTF.

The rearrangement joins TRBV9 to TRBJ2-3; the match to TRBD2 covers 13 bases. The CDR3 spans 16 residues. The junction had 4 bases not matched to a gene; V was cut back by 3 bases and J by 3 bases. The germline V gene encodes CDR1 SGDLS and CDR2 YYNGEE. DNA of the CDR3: TGTGCCAGCAGCGGACTAGCGGGGGGACATACAGATACGCAGTATTTT. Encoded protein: CASSGLAGGHTDTQYF.

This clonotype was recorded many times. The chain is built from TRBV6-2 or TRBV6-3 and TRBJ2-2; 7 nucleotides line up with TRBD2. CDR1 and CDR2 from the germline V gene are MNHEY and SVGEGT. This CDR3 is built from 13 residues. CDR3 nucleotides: TGTACCGCCCGGCGCGGGGGCACCGGGGAGCTGTTTTTT. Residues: CTARRGGTGELFF.

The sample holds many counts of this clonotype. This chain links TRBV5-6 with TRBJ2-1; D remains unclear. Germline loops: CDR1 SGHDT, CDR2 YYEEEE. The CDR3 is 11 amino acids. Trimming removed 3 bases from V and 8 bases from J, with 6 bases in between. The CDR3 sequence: CASSSRYEQFF. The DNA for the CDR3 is TGTGCCAGCAGCTCCCGATATGAGCAGTTCTTC.

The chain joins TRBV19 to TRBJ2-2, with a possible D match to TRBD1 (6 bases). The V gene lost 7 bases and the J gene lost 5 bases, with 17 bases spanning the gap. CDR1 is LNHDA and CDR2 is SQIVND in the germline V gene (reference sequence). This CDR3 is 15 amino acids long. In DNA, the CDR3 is TGTGCCAGTACCTTGGCTCTGGGGGCGACCGGGGAGCTGTTTTTT. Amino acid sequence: CASTLALGATGELFF.

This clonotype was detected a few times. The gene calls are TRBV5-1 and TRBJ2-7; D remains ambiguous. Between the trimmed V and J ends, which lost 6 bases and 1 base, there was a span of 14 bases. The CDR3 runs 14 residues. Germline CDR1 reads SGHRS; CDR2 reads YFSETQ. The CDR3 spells CASTTDLSSYEQYF. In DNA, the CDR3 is TGCGCCAGCACCACCGATCTCTCGTCCTACGAGCAGTACTTC.

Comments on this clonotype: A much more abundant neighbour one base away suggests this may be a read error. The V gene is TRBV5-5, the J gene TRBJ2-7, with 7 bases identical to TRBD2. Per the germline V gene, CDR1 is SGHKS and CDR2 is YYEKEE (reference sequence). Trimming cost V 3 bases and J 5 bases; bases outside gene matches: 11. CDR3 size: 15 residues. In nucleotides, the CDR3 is TGTGCCAGCAGCTCGGTTCAGCGGGAAATGAACGAGCAGTACTTC. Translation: CASSSVQREMNEQYF. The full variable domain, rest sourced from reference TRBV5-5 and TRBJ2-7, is DAGVTQSPTHLIKTRGQQVTLRCSPISGHKSVSWYQQVLGQGPQFIFQYYEKEERGRGNFPDRFSARQFPNYSSELNVNALLLGDSALYLCASSSVQREMNEQYFGPGTRLTVT.

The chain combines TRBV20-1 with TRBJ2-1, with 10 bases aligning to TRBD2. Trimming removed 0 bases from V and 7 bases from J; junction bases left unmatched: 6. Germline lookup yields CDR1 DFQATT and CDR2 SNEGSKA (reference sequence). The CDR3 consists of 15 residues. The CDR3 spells CSARDRTSGINEQFF. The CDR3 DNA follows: TGCAGTGCTAGAGATCGAACTAGCGGGATAAATGAGCAGTTCTTC.

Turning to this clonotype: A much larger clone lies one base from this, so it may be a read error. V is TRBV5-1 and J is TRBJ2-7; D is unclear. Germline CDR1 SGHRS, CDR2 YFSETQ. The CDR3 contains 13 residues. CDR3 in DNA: TGCGCCAGCAGCTTGGAAAACTCCTGCGAGCAGTACTTC. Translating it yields CASSLENSCEQYF.

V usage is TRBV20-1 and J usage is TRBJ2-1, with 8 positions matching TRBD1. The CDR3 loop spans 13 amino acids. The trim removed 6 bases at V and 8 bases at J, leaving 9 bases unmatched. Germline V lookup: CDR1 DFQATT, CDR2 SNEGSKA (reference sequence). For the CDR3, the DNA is TGCAGTGCAACCAGGACAGGGATGGATGAGCAGTTCTTC. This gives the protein CSATRTGMDEQFF.

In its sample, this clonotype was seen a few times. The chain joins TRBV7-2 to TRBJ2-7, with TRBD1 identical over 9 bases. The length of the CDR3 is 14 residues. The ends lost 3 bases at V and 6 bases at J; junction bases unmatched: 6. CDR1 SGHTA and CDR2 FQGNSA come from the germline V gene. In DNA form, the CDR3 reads TGTGCCAGCAGCTTGGGGGACAGGGCAGCCGAGCAGTACTTC. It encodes CASSLGDRAAEQYF. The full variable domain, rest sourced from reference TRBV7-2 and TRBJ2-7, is GAGVSQSPSNKVTEKGKDVELRCDPISGHTALYWYRQSLGQGLEFLIYFQGNSAPDKSGLPSDRFSAERTGGSVSTLTIQRTQQEDSAVYLCASSLGDRAAEQYFGPGTRLTVT.

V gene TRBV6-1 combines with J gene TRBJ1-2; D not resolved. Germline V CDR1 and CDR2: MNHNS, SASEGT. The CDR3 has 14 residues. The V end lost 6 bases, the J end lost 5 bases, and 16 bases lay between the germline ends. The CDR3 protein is CASRRRETTYGYTF. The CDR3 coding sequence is TGTGCCAGCAGACGCAGAGAGACGACGTATGGCTACACCTTC.

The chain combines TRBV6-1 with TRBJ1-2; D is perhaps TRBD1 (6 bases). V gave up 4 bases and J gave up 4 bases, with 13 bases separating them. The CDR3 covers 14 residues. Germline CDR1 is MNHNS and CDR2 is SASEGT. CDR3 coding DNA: TGTGCCAGCAGTGGCGGACAGTCCCTCTATGGCTACACCTTC. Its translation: CASSGGQSLYGYTF.

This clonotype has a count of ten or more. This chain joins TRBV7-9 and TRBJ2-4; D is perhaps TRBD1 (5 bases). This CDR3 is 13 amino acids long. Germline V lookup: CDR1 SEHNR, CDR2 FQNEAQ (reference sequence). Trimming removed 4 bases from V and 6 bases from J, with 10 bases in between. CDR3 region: CASSSDTTNIQYF. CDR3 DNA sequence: TGTGCCAGCAGCTCGGACACTACAAACATTCAGTACTTC.

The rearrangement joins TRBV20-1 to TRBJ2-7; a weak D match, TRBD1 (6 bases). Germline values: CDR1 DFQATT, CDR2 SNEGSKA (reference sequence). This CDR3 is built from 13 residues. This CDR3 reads CSLKVRDTYEQYF. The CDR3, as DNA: TGCAGCCTCAAAGTCCGGGACACCTACGAGCAGTACTTC.

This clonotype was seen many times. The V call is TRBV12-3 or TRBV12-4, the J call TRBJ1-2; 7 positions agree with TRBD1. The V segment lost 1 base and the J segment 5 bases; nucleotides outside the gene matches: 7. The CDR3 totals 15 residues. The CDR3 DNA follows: TGTGCCAGCAGTTTAGGGAGGGGGCTCGGATATGGCTACACCTTC. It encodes CASSLGRGLGYGYTF.

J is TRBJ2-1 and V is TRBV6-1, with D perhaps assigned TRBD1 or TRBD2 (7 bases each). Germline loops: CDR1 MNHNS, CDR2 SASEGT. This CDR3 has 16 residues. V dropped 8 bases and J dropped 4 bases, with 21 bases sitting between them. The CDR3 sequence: CASGPGGGVAYNEQFF. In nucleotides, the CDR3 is TGTGCCAGCGGACCAGGGGGAGGGGTGGCATACAATGAGCAGTTCTTC.

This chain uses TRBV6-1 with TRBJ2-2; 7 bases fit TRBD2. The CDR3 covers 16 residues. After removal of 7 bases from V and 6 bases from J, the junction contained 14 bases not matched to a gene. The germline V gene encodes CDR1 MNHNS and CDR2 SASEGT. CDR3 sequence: CASTPARGGGAGELFF. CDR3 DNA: TGTGCCAGCACTCCCGCCCGTGGTGGGGGGGCCGGGGAGCTGTTTTTT.

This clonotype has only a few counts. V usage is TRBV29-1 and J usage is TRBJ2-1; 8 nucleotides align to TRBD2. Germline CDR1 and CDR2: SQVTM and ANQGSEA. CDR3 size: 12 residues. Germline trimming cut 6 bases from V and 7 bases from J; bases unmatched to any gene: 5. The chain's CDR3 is CSVRTSLNEQFF. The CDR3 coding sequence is TGCAGCGTCCGGACTAGCTTAAATGAGCAGTTCTTC.

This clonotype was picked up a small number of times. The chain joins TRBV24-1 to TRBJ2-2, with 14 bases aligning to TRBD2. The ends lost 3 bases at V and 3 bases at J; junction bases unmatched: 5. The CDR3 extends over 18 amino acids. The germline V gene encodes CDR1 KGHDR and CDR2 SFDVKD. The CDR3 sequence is CATSDPGLAGGHTGELFF. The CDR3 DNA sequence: TGTGCCACCAGTGATCCCGGACTAGCGGGAGGTCACACCGGGGAGCTGTTTTTT.

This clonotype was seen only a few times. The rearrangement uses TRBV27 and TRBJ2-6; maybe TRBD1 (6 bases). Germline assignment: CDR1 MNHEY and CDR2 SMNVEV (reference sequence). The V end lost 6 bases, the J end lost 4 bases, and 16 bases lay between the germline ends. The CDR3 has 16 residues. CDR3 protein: CASSYREITGANVLTF. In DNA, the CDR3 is TGTGCCAGCAGCTACAGGGAAATAACGGGGGCCAACGTCCTGACTTTC.

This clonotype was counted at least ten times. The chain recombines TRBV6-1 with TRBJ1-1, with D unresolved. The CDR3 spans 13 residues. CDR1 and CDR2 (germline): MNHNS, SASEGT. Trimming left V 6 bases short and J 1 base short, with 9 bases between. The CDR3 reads CASSRRTNTEAFF. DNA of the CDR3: TGTGCCAGCAGCAGGAGGACGAACACTGAAGCTTTCTTT.